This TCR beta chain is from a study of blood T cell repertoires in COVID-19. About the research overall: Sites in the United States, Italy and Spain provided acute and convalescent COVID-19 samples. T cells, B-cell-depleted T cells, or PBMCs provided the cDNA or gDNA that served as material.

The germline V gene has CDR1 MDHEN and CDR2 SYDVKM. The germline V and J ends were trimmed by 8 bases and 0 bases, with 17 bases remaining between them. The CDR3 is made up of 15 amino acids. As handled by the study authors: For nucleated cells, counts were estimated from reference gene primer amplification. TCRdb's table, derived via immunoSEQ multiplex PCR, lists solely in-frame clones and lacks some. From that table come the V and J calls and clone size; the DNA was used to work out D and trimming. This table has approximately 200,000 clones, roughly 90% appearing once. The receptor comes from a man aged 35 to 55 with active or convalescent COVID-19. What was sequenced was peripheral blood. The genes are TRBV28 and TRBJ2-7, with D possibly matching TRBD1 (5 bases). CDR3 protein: CASGFVGQGSYEQYF. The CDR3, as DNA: TGTGCCAGCGGGTTCGTTGGCCAGGGCTCCTACGAGCAGTACTTC.